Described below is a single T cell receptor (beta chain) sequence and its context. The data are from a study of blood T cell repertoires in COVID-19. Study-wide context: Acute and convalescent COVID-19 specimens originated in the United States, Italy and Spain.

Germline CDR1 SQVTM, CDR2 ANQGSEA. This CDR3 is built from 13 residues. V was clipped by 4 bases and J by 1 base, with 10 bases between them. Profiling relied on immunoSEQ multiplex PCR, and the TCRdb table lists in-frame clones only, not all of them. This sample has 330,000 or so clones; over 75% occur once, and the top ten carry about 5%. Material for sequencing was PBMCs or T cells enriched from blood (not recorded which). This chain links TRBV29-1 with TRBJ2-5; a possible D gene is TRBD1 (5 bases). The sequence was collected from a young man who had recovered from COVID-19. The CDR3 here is CSVGRERQETQYF. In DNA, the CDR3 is TGCAGCGTTGGCAGGGAACGCCAAGAGACCCAGTACTTC.